The 13 T cell receptor beta chains listed next were all sequenced from one sample in a study of shared clonotypes between healthy human individuals. Assay used: immunoSEQ multiplex PCR; TCRdb lists only in-frame clones, some missing. The sample holds just over 2,000,000 clones, roughly 94% seen once. It was CD45RO-negative cells, positively selected for CCR7, that made up naive CD8 cells, with terminally differentiated effector memory CD45RA+ cells excluded. The sample consisted of naive CD8+ T cells sorted from blood. These receptor sequences come from a young man in good health.

The rearrangement uses TRBV14 and TRBJ2-1; D unclear. V was shortened by 3 bases and J by 9 bases, with 9 bases between the two germline ends. The germline V gene encodes CDR1 SGHDN and CDR2 FVKESK. The length of the CDR3 is 12 residues. The CDR3 protein is CASSQTWAEQFF. The CDR3 coding sequence is TGTGCCAGCAGCCAGACGTGGGCTGAGCAGTTCTTC. The full variable domain, its missing parts supplied by reference TRBV14 and TRBJ2-1, is EAGVTQFPSHSVIEKGQTVTLRCDPISGHDNLYWYRRVMGKEIKFLLHFVKESKQDESGMPNNRFLAERTGGTYSTLKVQPAELEDSGVYFCASSQTWAEQFFGPGTRLTVL.

The chain has TRBV6-5 and TRBJ2-5; a weak D match, TRBD2 (5 bases). The CDR3 spans 14 residues. Germline V gene lookup returns CDR1 MNHEY and CDR2 SVGAGI. Trimming left V 2 bases short and J 1 base short, with 8 bases between. The CDR3 is CASSYIGLQETQYF. In nucleotides, the CDR3 is TGTGCCAGCAGTTACATTGGACTCCAAGAGACCCAGTACTTC.

The genes are TRBV5-1 and TRBJ1-4, with a possible D match to TRBD1 (6 bases). V lost 4 bases and J 8 bases, leaving 15 bases between the germline ends. This CDR3 is built from 14 residues. Germline loops: CDR1 SGHRS, CDR2 YFSETQ. The DNA for the CDR3 is TGCGCCAGCAGCGGGGGCTCTGGAGGGGAAAAACTGTTTTTT. The encoded protein is CASSGGSGGEKLFF.

The V call is TRBV28, the J call TRBJ2-2; D unresolved. The CDR3 is 16 amino acids. Germline lookup yields CDR1 MDHEN and CDR2 SYDVKM. Trimming took 5 bases from V and 0 from J, leaving 13 bases between them. CDR3 loop: CASSLLLDTNTGELFF. The CDR3 DNA reads as TGTGCCAGCAGTCTCCTTTTAGATACGAACACCGGGGAGCTGTTTTTT.

The rearrangement links TRBV15 to TRBJ2-7; TRBD1 matches at 8 bases. J gave up 6 bases and V 5 bases, and 12 bases lay outside the gene matches. CDR1 LNHNV and CDR2 YYDKDF come from the germline V gene (reference sequence). The CDR3 totals 15 residues. The DNA of the CDR3 is TGTGCCACCAGCGCCCCTCCTCCAGGGACAGGCGAGCAGTACTTC. Encoded protein: CATSAPPPGTGEQYF.

This clone was recorded only once. At the DNA level, this CDR3 is encoded by other sequences in the same sample as well. The V and J genes are TRBV9 and TRBJ2-1; D may be TRBD1 or TRBD2 (5 bases each). The CDR3 loop spans 15 amino acids. Per germline, CDR1 SGDLS and CDR2 YYNGEE. V was pared by 0 bases and J by 3 bases, with 10 bases between. CDR3 in amino acids: CASSVASGLYNEQFF. DNA for the CDR3: TGTGCCAGCAGCGTAGCTTCGGGGCTCTACAATGAGCAGTTCTTC.

J is TRBJ2-7 and V is TRBV7-9; D is ambiguous. The CDR3 is made up of 13 amino acids. The V gene's germline CDR1 is SEHNR and CDR2 FQNEAQ (reference sequence). Trimming took off 7 bases at V and 3 bases at J, with 13 bases between the two ends. CDR3 DNA sequence: TGTGCCAGCACCCCCAGTGGGGACTACGAGCAGTACTTC. Its protein is CASTPSGDYEQYF. The entire variable domain, with the rest obtained from reference TRBV7-9 and TRBJ2-7, is as follows: DTGVSQNPRHKITKRGQNVTFRCDPISEHNRLYWYRQTLGQGPEFLTYFQNEAQLEKSRLLSDRFSAERPKGSFSTLEIQRTEQGDSAMYLCASTPSGDYEQYFGPGTRLTVT.

The V gene is TRBV6-5, the J gene TRBJ1-1, with D maybe TRBD1 (5 bases). Deletions cut 4 bases from V and 0 bases from J, with 15 bases between. The CDR3 sequence is 16 residues long. The V gene's germline CDR1 is MNHEY and CDR2 SVGAGI. CDR3 sequence: CASSSEGQSLNTEAFF. DNA for the CDR3: TGTGCCAGCAGTTCCGAAGGACAATCCTTGAACACTGAAGCTTTCTTT.

The chain recombines TRBV7-9 with TRBJ2-7; 7 bases agree with TRBD2. With V trimmed by 5 bases and J by 3 bases, 4 bases remained unmatched. The germline gives CDR1 SEHNR, CDR2 FQNEAQ (reference sequence). This CDR3 has 13 amino acids. CDR3 nucleotides: TGTGCCAGCAGCGGCGGGAGAGTCTACGAGCAGTACTTC. This sequence encodes CASSGGRVYEQYF.

This sequence joins TRBV14 and TRBJ2-3; D may be TRBD2 (5 bases). The CDR3 length is 13 residues. Looked up from germline, CDR1 is SGHDN and CDR2 is FVKESK. V lost 4 bases, J lost 7 bases, and 12 bases lay in between. The CDR3 reads CASSLPSGYTQYF. Here the CDR3 DNA reads TGTGCCAGCAGCCTCCCCTCGGGGTATACGCAGTATTTT.

V is TRBV5-6 and J is TRBJ1-1, with D tentatively TRBD1 (6 bases). The germline CDR1 and CDR2 sequences are SGHDT and YYEEEE. Trimming cost V 3 bases and J 1 base, with 10 bases left between them. This CDR3 is built from 14 residues. The CDR3 region has the DNA TGTGCCAGCAGCTCGGACAGCCAGAACACTGAAGCTTTCTTT. Its protein product is CASSSDSQNTEAFF. The full variable domain, its missing parts supplied by reference TRBV5-6 and TRBJ1-1, is DAGVTQSPTHLIKTRGQQVTLRCSPKSGHDTVSWYQQALGQGPQFIFQYYEEEERQRGNFPDRFSGHQFPNYSSELNVNALLLGDSALYLCASSSDSQNTEAFFGQGTRLTVV.

Regarding this clone: The same CDR3 also results from other DNA sequences found in this sample. The J gene is TRBJ2-7, the V gene TRBV5-1; 7 positions agree with TRBD2. J gave up 0 bases and V 5 bases, and 2 bases lay outside the gene matches. Per the germline V gene, CDR1 is SGHRS and CDR2 is YFSETQ. This CDR3 region has 13 residues. The CDR3 nucleotides read TGCGCCAGCAGGCTAGCGGCCTCCTACGAGCAGTACTTC. This gives the protein CASRLAASYEQYF.

The chain employs TRBV6-4 and TRBJ1-1; D unresolved. The CDR3 consists of 14 residues. Trimming removed 8 bases from V and 1 base from J, with 14 bases in between. Looked up from germline, CDR1 is MRHNA and CDR2 is SNTAGT. This CDR3 reads CASRPGAQNTEAFF. The CDR3 DNA reads as TGTGCCAGCCGTCCGGGAGCCCAGAACACTGAAGCTTTCTTT.